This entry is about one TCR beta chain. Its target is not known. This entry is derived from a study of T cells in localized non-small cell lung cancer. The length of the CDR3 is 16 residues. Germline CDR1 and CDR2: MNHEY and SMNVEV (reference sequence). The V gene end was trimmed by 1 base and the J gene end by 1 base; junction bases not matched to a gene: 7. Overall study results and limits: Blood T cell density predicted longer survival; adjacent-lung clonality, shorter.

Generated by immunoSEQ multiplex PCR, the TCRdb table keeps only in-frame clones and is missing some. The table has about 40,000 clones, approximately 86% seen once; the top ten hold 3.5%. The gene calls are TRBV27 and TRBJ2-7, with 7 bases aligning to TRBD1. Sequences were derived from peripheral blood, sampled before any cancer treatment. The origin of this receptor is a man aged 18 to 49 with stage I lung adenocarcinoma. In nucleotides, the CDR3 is TGTGCCAGCAGTTTATTATGGGACAGAGGGTCCTACGAGCAGTACTTC. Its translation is CASSLLWDRGSYEQYF.